This TCR beta chain derives from a study of T cell responses to AZD1222 COVID-19 vaccine. For this clone: Its antigen is unknown. An end of the junction does not agree with germline; a read error may underlie this.

TCRdb keeps only in-frame clones here, not all; method: immunoSEQ multiplex PCR. The sample yields about 110,000 clones, less than 95% seen once. Study results and limitations: White British donors predominated, females outnumbered males, and clonal diversity was possibly underestimated.

Germline CDR1 and CDR2: SSHAT and FNYEAQ (reference sequence). CDR3 size: 16 residues. V gene TRBV7-7 combines with J gene TRBJ2-5, with 9 bases lining up with TRBD2. Here the sequenced sample was peripheral blood, taken 28 days after the second AZD1222 dose. The clonotype was recovered from an adult who received the AZD1222 COVID-19 vaccine. CDR3 sequence: CASSLGLAGNWETQYF. CDR3 DNA sequence: TGTGCTAGCAGCTTAGGCCTAGCGGGGAACTGGGAGACCCAGTACTTC.